A selection of T cell receptor beta chains follows, all from one sample in a study of blood T cell repertoires in COVID-19. Libraries were prepared by immunoSEQ multiplex PCR; TCRdb keeps only in-frame clonotypes and omits some of them. The sample contains some 270,000 clones, 86% of which appear only once. Sequencing used peripheral blood. These receptors were collected from a woman of 80 years or more with COVID-19, enrolled during active disease. Both conserved end residues are part of each CDR3. Fields, in order: clone size, D gene, J gene, CDR3 length, V gene, CDR3 DNA, CDR3 protein. D genes are given only for firm matches. Clone size appears in some rows only: once, few, many, or a class for an expanded clone.

clone_size: .
d_call: TRBD1
j_call: TRBJ1-6
cdr3_length: 15
v_call: TRBV28
cdr3_nt: TGTGCCAGCAGACACAGGGGGTTTAGTAATTCACCCCTCCACTTT
cdr3_aa: CASRHRGFSNSPLHF

clone_size: .
d_call: TRBD1
j_call: TRBJ1-4
cdr3_length: 14
v_call: TRBV19
cdr3_nt: TGTGCCAGTAGCACCGGGACAGTCAATGAAAAACTGTTTTTT
cdr3_aa: CASSTGTVNEKLFF

clone_size: .
d_call: TRBD1
j_call: TRBJ1-2
cdr3_length: 14
v_call: TRBV18
cdr3_nt: TGTGCCAGCTCACCAGGACAGGGAAACTATGGCTACACCTTC
cdr3_aa: CASSPGQGNYGYTF

clone_size: .
d_call: .
j_call: TRBJ2-7
cdr3_length: 14
v_call: TRBV7-3
cdr3_nt: TGTGCCAGCAGGACAGGCGGGAGCTCCTACGAGCAGTACTTC
cdr3_aa: CASRTGGSSYEQYF

clone_size: .
d_call: TRBD2
j_call: TRBJ2-5
cdr3_length: 15
v_call: TRBV28
cdr3_nt: TGTGCCAGCAGTTTCAGCGGGGGGGCGTATGAGACCCAGTACTTC
cdr3_aa: CASSFSGGAYETQYF

clone_size: .
d_call: .
j_call: TRBJ1-3
cdr3_length: 16
v_call: TRBV19
cdr3_nt: TGTGCCAGTAGTCTCACGACAGGCCCCTCTGGAAACACCATATATTTT
cdr3_aa: CASSLTTGPSGNTIYF

clone_size: .
d_call: TRBD2
j_call: TRBJ2-3
cdr3_length: 16
v_call: TRBV7-2
cdr3_nt: TGTGCCAGCAGCTTAGAGGCTAGCGGGCGCACAGATACGCAGTATTTT
cdr3_aa: CASSLEASGRTDTQYF

clone_size: once
d_call: TRBD1
j_call: TRBJ1-2
cdr3_length: 12
v_call: TRBV29-1
cdr3_nt: TGCAGCGCCCGGGGACAGTCCTATGGCTACACCTTC
cdr3_aa: CSARGQSYGYTF

clone_size: .
d_call: .
j_call: TRBJ2-7
cdr3_length: 14
v_call: TRBV3-1/TRBV3-2
cdr3_nt: TGTGCCAGCAGCCAAGCCGGGGGAGGCTACGAGCAGTACTTC
cdr3_aa: CASSQAGGGYEQYF

clone_size: .
d_call: .
j_call: TRBJ2-5
cdr3_length: 14
v_call: TRBV6-6
cdr3_nt: TGTGCCAGCGCGAACGGGGGGCCGCAAGAGACCCAGTACTTC
cdr3_aa: CASANGGPQETQYF

clone_size: .
d_call: TRBD1
j_call: TRBJ2-2
cdr3_length: 14
v_call: TRBV7-2
cdr3_nt: TGTGCCAGCACCGGGACAGCGAACACCGGGGAGCTGTTTTTT
cdr3_aa: CASTGTANTGELFF

clone_size: once
d_call: TRBD2
j_call: TRBJ2-5
cdr3_length: 15
v_call: TRBV19
cdr3_nt: TGTGCCAGTCAATCGCTAGCGGGGGGACAAGAGACCCAGTACTTC
cdr3_aa: CASQSLAGGQETQYF

clone_size: .
d_call: .
j_call: TRBJ1-5
cdr3_length: 16
v_call: TRBV6-5
cdr3_nt: TGTGCCAGCAGTTACGGCAGGGGACCAGGTGATCAGCCCCAGCATTTT
cdr3_aa: CASSYGRGPGDQPQHF

clone_size: .
d_call: .
j_call: TRBJ1-5
cdr3_length: 11
v_call: TRBV12-3/TRBV12-4
cdr3_nt: TGTGCCAGCAGTTCTGATCAGCCCCAGCATTTT
cdr3_aa: CASSSDQPQHF

clone_size: .
d_call: TRBD1
j_call: TRBJ2-5
cdr3_length: 14
v_call: TRBV28
cdr3_nt: TGTGCCAGCAATCCTCCGGGACAGGGGGGGACCCAGTACTTC
cdr3_aa: CASNPPGQGGTQYF

clone_size: .
d_call: .
j_call: TRBJ2-3
cdr3_length: 12
v_call: TRBV28
cdr3_nt: TGTGCCAGCAGTTTAGGGGGGAATACGCAGTATTTT
cdr3_aa: CASSLGGNTQYF

clone_size: .
d_call: .
j_call: TRBJ2-1
cdr3_length: 14
v_call: TRBV5-1
cdr3_nt: TGCGCCAGCAGCCAAACCGGACTATCCAATGAGCAGTTCTTC
cdr3_aa: CASSQTGLSNEQFF

clone_size: .
d_call: .
j_call: TRBJ1-6
cdr3_length: 14
v_call: TRBV19
cdr3_nt: TGTGCCAGTAGTATTAGTGGGGGGAATTCACCCCTCCACTTT
cdr3_aa: CASSISGGNSPLHF

clone_size: .
d_call: TRBD1
j_call: TRBJ2-5
cdr3_length: 15
v_call: TRBV5-1
cdr3_nt: TGCGCCAGCTCTACTTCCGGGACAGCCAAAGAGACCCAGTACTTC
cdr3_aa: CASSTSGTAKETQYF

clone_size: .
d_call: TRBD2
j_call: TRBJ2-7
cdr3_length: 14
v_call: TRBV11-2
cdr3_nt: TGTGCCAGCAGATCTGTAGCGGGTAACTACGAGCAGTACTTC
cdr3_aa: CASRSVAGNYEQYF

clone_size: .
d_call: .
j_call: TRBJ1-1
cdr3_length: 15
v_call: TRBV7-2
cdr3_nt: TGTGCCAGCAGCCCGCGTTCTTCGGTGAACACTGAAGCTTTCTTT
cdr3_aa: CASSPRSSVNTEAFF

clone_size: once
d_call: TRBD2
j_call: TRBJ2-3
cdr3_length: 15
v_call: TRBV9
cdr3_nt: TGTGCCAGCAGCGTAGCTTGGGGGGGGGCAGATACGCAGTATTTT
cdr3_aa: CASSVAWGGADTQYF

clone_size: .
d_call: TRBD2
j_call: TRBJ2-3
cdr3_length: 15
v_call: TRBV7-9
cdr3_nt: TGTGCCAGCAGCTGGGGGACTAGAGGTACAGATACGCAGTATTTT
cdr3_aa: CASSWGTRGTDTQYF

clone_size: .
d_call: .
j_call: TRBJ2-7
cdr3_length: 15
v_call: TRBV14
cdr3_nt: TGTGCCAGCAGCGCGGGACTGGGGGGCTCCTACGAGCAGTACTTC
cdr3_aa: CASSAGLGGSYEQYF

clone_size: .
d_call: TRBD2
j_call: TRBJ2-1
cdr3_length: 16
v_call: TRBV30
cdr3_nt: TGTGCCTGGAGGGGAACGAAGCGGGGGGTCTACAATGAGCAGTTCTTC
cdr3_aa: CAWRGTKRGVYNEQFF

clone_size: .
d_call: TRBD1
j_call: TRBJ1-4
cdr3_length: 13
v_call: TRBV2
cdr3_nt: TGTGCCAGCTCGGAACAGGGGCACGGAAAACTGTTTTTT
cdr3_aa: CASSEQGHGKLFF

clone_size: once
d_call: TRBD1
j_call: TRBJ1-2
cdr3_length: 15
v_call: TRBV6-5
cdr3_nt: TGTGCCAGCAGTTACGGTCCGGGACAGGGCACGGGCTACACCTTC
cdr3_aa: CASSYGPGQGTGYTF

clone_size: .
d_call: TRBD1
j_call: TRBJ1-2
cdr3_length: 14
v_call: TRBV19
cdr3_nt: TGTGCCAGTAGTTCCGGGACAGAAATTTATGGCTACACCTTC
cdr3_aa: CASSSGTEIYGYTF

clone_size: .
d_call: .
j_call: TRBJ1-6
cdr3_length: 15
v_call: TRBV3-1/TRBV3-2
cdr3_nt: TGTGCCAGCAGCCAAGGAACGCCGGGAAATTCACCCCTCCACTTT
cdr3_aa: CASSQGTPGNSPLHF

clone_size: .
d_call: .
j_call: TRBJ1-1
cdr3_length: 16
v_call: TRBV4-1
cdr3_nt: TGCGCCAGCAGCCAAAGCGGAACACTTGGGAACACTGAAGCTTTCTTT
cdr3_aa: CASSQSGTLGNTEAFF

clone_size: .
d_call: TRBD1
j_call: TRBJ1-1
cdr3_length: 16
v_call: TRBV19
cdr3_nt: TGTGCCAGCGCCGGGACAGGGGGCAACCCGAACACTGAAGCTTTCTTT
cdr3_aa: CASAGTGGNPNTEAFF

clone_size: .
d_call: TRBD1
j_call: TRBJ1-5
cdr3_length: 13
v_call: TRBV6-4
cdr3_nt: TGTGCCAGCAGTGTGGACAGGAATCAGCCCCAGCATTTT
cdr3_aa: CASSVDRNQPQHF

clone_size: .
d_call: .
j_call: TRBJ2-4
cdr3_length: 13
v_call: TRBV7-6
cdr3_nt: TGTGCCAGCAGCTTAGGCGGCAAAAACATTCAGTACTTC
cdr3_aa: CASSLGGKNIQYF

clone_size: .
d_call: TRBD2
j_call: TRBJ2-1
cdr3_length: 16
v_call: TRBV18
cdr3_nt: TGTGCCAGCTCAGGGACTAGCGATCGCTCCTACAATGAGCAGTTCTTC
cdr3_aa: CASSGTSDRSYNEQFF

clone_size: .
d_call: TRBD1
j_call: TRBJ2-3
cdr3_length: 15
v_call: TRBV5-1
cdr3_nt: TGCGCCAGCAGCCCGGGACAGGGTAGCACAGATACGCAGTATTTT
cdr3_aa: CASSPGQGSTDTQYF

clone_size: .
d_call: .
j_call: TRBJ1-5
cdr3_length: 14
v_call: TRBV28
cdr3_nt: TGTGCCAGCAGACCCGACAGGAACAATCAGCCCCAGCATTTT
cdr3_aa: CASRPDRNNQPQHF

clone_size: .
d_call: TRBD2
j_call: TRBJ2-6
cdr3_length: 17
v_call: TRBV5-6
cdr3_nt: TGTGCCAGCAGCCAAACTAGCGGGATCGCTGGGGCCAACGTCCTGACTTTC
cdr3_aa: CASSQTSGIAGANVLTF

clone_size: once
d_call: TRBD2
j_call: TRBJ2-5
cdr3_length: 15
v_call: TRBV7-2
cdr3_nt: TGTGCCAGCAGCTCCTGGACTAGCGGGGAAAAGACCCAGTACTTC
cdr3_aa: CASSSWTSGEKTQYF

clone_size: .
d_call: .
j_call: TRBJ1-1
cdr3_length: 12
v_call: TRBV24-1
cdr3_nt: TGTGCCACCAGTGATGGGCAGCAAGAAGCTTTCTTT
cdr3_aa: CATSDGQQEAFF

clone_size: .
d_call: .
j_call: TRBJ1-2
cdr3_length: 13
v_call: TRBV12-3/TRBV12-4
cdr3_nt: TGTGCCAGCAGTCCGGACAGCGGCTATGGCTACACCTTC
cdr3_aa: CASSPDSGYGYTF

clone_size: .
d_call: TRBD2
j_call: TRBJ2-5
cdr3_length: 16
v_call: TRBV6-1
cdr3_nt: TGTGCCAGCAGTGCCTGGACTAGCGGGGGGGCGGAGACCCAGTACTTC
cdr3_aa: CASSAWTSGGAETQYF

clone_size: .
d_call: TRBD2
j_call: TRBJ2-3
cdr3_length: 14
v_call: TRBV7-9
cdr3_nt: TGTGCTTCTCAGCGGGGGGGCAGCACAGATACGCAGTATTTT
cdr3_aa: CASQRGGSTDTQYF

clone_size: .
d_call: .
j_call: TRBJ1-4
cdr3_length: 13
v_call: TRBV9
cdr3_nt: TGTGCCAGCAGCGTTACAGCTAATGAAAAACTGTTTTTT
cdr3_aa: CASSVTANEKLFF

clone_size: .
d_call: .
j_call: TRBJ1-2
cdr3_length: 13
v_call: TRBV28
cdr3_nt: TGTGCCAGCAGTTTGCGGATCGTCTATGGCTACACCTTC
cdr3_aa: CASSLRIVYGYTF

clone_size: .
d_call: .
j_call: TRBJ1-3
cdr3_length: 16
v_call: TRBV6-6
cdr3_nt: TGTGCCAGCAGCCTACGGGGAGGGAGCTCTGGAAACACCATATATTTT
cdr3_aa: CASSLRGGSSGNTIYF

clone_size: .
d_call: .
j_call: TRBJ2-1
cdr3_length: 17
v_call: TRBV6-2/TRBV6-3
cdr3_nt: TGTGCCAGCAGTTACGGAGGGTTTAGTAACCATGGAGGTGAGCAGTTCTTC
cdr3_aa: CASSYGGFSNHGGEQFF

clone_size: .
d_call: .
j_call: TRBJ2-4
cdr3_length: 13
v_call: TRBV30
cdr3_nt: TGTGCTTGGAGTGCGGGACAGAAAAACATTCAGTACTTC
cdr3_aa: CAWSAGQKNIQYF

clone_size: .
d_call: .
j_call: TRBJ1-5
cdr3_length: 13
v_call: TRBV6-5
cdr3_nt: TGTGCCAGCAGAACCCGGTCCGGTCAGCCCCAGCATTTT
cdr3_aa: CASRTRSGQPQHF

clone_size: .
d_call: TRBD1
j_call: TRBJ1-1
cdr3_length: 14
v_call: TRBV18
cdr3_nt: TGTGCCAGCTACAGGGGGCGCGTGAACACTGAAGCTTTCTTT
cdr3_aa: CASYRGRVNTEAFF

clone_size: .
d_call: .
j_call: TRBJ1-2
cdr3_length: 12
v_call: TRBV5-6
cdr3_nt: TGTGCCAGCAGCTTGCCACAGGGTGGCTACACCTTC
cdr3_aa: CASSLPQGGYTF

clone_size: .
d_call: .
j_call: TRBJ1-1
cdr3_length: 13
v_call: TRBV18
cdr3_nt: TGTGCCAGCTCACTTTCACGGGATTCTGAAGCTTTCTTT
cdr3_aa: CASSLSRDSEAFF

clone_size: .
d_call: .
j_call: TRBJ1-3
cdr3_length: 14
v_call: TRBV18
cdr3_nt: TGTGCCAGCTCAAAAAGCGGGTCTGGAAACACCATATATTTT
cdr3_aa: CASSKSGSGNTIYF

clone_size: .
d_call: TRBD1
j_call: TRBJ1-2
cdr3_length: 11
v_call: TRBV29-1
cdr3_nt: TGCAGCGGTACAGGGGGCGACGGCTACACCTTC
cdr3_aa: CSGTGGDGYTF

clone_size: .
d_call: .
j_call: TRBJ1-5
cdr3_length: 18
v_call: TRBV14
cdr3_nt: TGTGCCAGCAGGGGAGGCCTTGAACCTAAAGAAAGCAATCAGCCCCAGCATTTT
cdr3_aa: CASRGGLEPKESNQPQHF